The rows below give T cell receptor beta chains drawn from one sample of a study of spatial heterogeneity in lung cancer. TCRdb itself ran the 5' RACE reads through MiXCR, one entry per CDR3 protein. The sample shows around 95,000 distinct CDR3 sequences, 4.4% of them seen only once. This specimen was lung tumor tissue, taken at surgery. Every receptor here comes from a male donor with early-stage non-small cell lung cancer. Each CDR3 is given with its conserved first and last residue. The order of the fields is D gene, J gene, clone size, V gene, CDR3 protein, CDR3 DNA. D genes are given only for firm matches. Some rows have no size entry. The others give once, few or many, or a class for an expanded clone.

>TRBD1|TRBJ2-7|many|TRBV6-5
CASSQIGQDYEQYF
TGTGCCAGCAGTCAGATAGGACAGGACTACGAGCAGTACTTC
>NA|TRBJ1-5|many|TRBV4-1
CASSQTQDQPQHF
TGCGCCAGCAGCCAGACACAAGATCAGCCCCAGCATTTT
>NA|TRBJ2-1|NA|TRBV29-1
CSGSGGNEQFF
TGCAGCGGATCCGGGGGAAATGAGCAGTTCTTC
>TRBD1|TRBJ2-5|many|TRBV7-9
CASSIGQANQETQYF
TGTGCCAGCAGCATAGGACAGGCGAACCAAGAGACCCAGTACTTC
>NA|TRBJ2-5|many|TRBV12-3/TRBV12-4
CASSLSGLQETQYF
TGTGCCAGCAGCCTCTCGGGACTTCAAGAGACCCAGTACTTC
>NA|TRBJ2-7|few|TRBV4-2
CASSQEAGLAYEQYF
TGTGCCAGCAGCCAAGAGGCCGGGTTGGCCTACGAGCAGTACTTC
>NA|TRBJ2-3|few|TRBV6-6
CASSYSSVYMYF
TGTGCCAGCAGTTACAGTAGCGTCTATATGTATTTT
>TRBD2|TRBJ2-1|many|TRBV29-1
CSVEQFAGLAGGNEQFF
TGCAGCGTTGAACAATTTGCCGGACTAGCGGGAGGCAATGAGCAGTTCTTC
>NA|TRBJ2-3|many|TRBV11-2
CASKEGGTDTQYF
TGTGCCAGCAAGGAGGGGGGCACAGATACGCAGTATTTT
>NA|TRBJ1-4|many|TRBV7-8
CASSLDRGLFF
TGTGCCAGCAGCTTAGACAGAGGACTGTTTTTT
>NA|TRBJ2-7|many|TRBV7-9
CASSPNLNEQYF
TGTGCCAGCAGCCCGAATCTGAACGAGCAGTACTTC
>NA|TRBJ2-7|many|TRBV6-1
CASTWDRMEQYF
TGTGCCAGCACGTGGGACCGAATGGAGCAGTACTTC
>NA|TRBJ2-1|many|TRBV11-2
CASSSGFEQFF
TGTGCCAGCAGCTCCGGGTTCGAGCAGTTCTTC
>TRBD1|TRBJ2-2|NA|TRBV7-9
CASSQTGAAGELFF
TGTGCCAGCAGCCAGACAGGGGCCGCCGGGGAGCTGTTTTTT
>NA|TRBJ2-5|many|TRBV29-1
CSVEGQQETQYF
TGCAGCGTTGAAGGACAGCAAGAGACCCAGTACTTC
>NA|TRBJ2-5|many|TRBV5-1
CASSLAGSSEETQYF
TGCGCCAGCAGCTTGGCGGGCTCAAGCGAGGAGACCCAGTACTTC
>TRBD1|TRBJ1-5|many|TRBV28
CASSDRGPQHF
TGTGCCAGCAGCGACAGGGGGCCCCAGCATTTT
>NA|TRBJ1-2|many|TRBV4-1
CASSQKESANYGYTF
TGCGCCAGCAGCCAGAAGGAGTCCGCTAACTATGGCTACACCTTC
>TRBD2|TRBJ2-1|many|TRBV5-1
CASSLVAGDLNEQFF
TGCGCCAGCAGCTTGGTGGCGGGAGACCTGAATGAGCAGTTCTTC
>NA|TRBJ2-3|many|TRBV11-2
CASSLDRFGGGTDTQYF
TGTGCCAGCAGCTTAGATCGTTTTGGCGGTGGCACAGATACGCAGTATTTT
>NA|TRBJ2-5|many|TRBV6-2/TRBV6-3
CASTGTYEETQYF
TGTGCCAGCACCGGGACATATGAAGAGACCCAGTACTTC
>NA|TRBJ1-2|few|TRBV20-1
CSARPRGRTYGYTF
TGCAGTGCTAGACCACGGGGGCGCACCTATGGCTACACCTTC
>NA|TRBJ2-1|NA|TRBV28
CASRWGGALEQFF
TGTGCCAGCAGGTGGGGCGGTGCGTTGGAGCAGTTCTTC
>NA|TRBJ2-1|many|TRBV18
CASSPDSNNEQFF
TGTGCCAGCTCCCCGGACAGTAACAATGAGCAGTTCTTC
>TRBD2|TRBJ2-2|many|TRBV6-5
CASKPSGSGTGELFF
TGTGCCAGCAAACCCAGCGGGAGTGGAACCGGGGAGCTGTTTTTT
>NA|TRBJ2-7|many|TRBV6-2/TRBV6-3
CASSFRTAEQYF
TGTGCCAGCAGCTTTAGGACCGCGGAGCAGTACTTC
>NA|TRBJ1-4|many|TRBV4-1
CASSQDESDREKLFF
TGCGCCAGCAGCCAAGATGAGTCGGACCGAGAAAAACTGTTTTTT
>TRBD2|TRBJ2-6|few|TRBV10-3
CAIGGGSGANVLTF
TGTGCCATCGGCGGGGGTTCTGGGGCCAACGTCCTGACTTTC
>NA|TRBJ2-7|many|TRBV12-3/TRBV12-4
CASSPSAPYEQYF
TGTGCCAGCAGTCCCTCGGCCCCCTACGAGCAGTACTTC
>TRBD1|TRBJ1-1|NA|TRBV28
CASSLGTGANNAEAFF
TGTGCCAGCAGTTTGGGGACAGGGGCCAACAACGCTGAAGCTTTCTTT
>NA|TRBJ2-1|few|TRBV29-1
CSVRPQGFSYNEQFF
TGCAGCGTCCGACCGCAGGGGTTTTCCTACAATGAGCAGTTCTTC
>TRBD2|TRBJ2-1|NA|TRBV2
CASTPLAGDGDEQFF
TGTGCCAGCACCCCCCTAGCGGGAGACGGGGATGAGCAGTTCTTC
>TRBD1|TRBJ1-5|NA|TRBV20-1
CSATTGQGHQPQHF
TGCAGTGCTACAACGGGACAGGGTCATCAGCCCCAGCATTTT
>NA|TRBJ1-1|many|TRBV2
CASGGHLNTEAFF
TGTGCCAGCGGAGGACATCTGAACACTGAAGCTTTCTTT
>TRBD2|TRBJ2-7|few|TRBV7-8
CASSLAEVTSALEQYF
TGTGCCAGCAGCTTAGCGGAGGTGACTAGCGCCCTGGAGCAGTACTTC
>TRBD1|TRBJ1-5|many|TRBV28
CASRDPDRGNQPQHF
TGTGCCAGCAGGGACCCAGACAGGGGTAATCAGCCCCAGCATTTT
>NA|TRBJ1-4|NA|TRBV18
CASSAVTVMGEKLFF
TGTGCCAGCTCAGCTGTGACGGTGATGGGTGAAAAACTGTTTTTT
>NA|TRBJ2-7|NA|TRBV5-1
CASKPGPDAYEQYF
TGCGCCAGCAAACCGGGCCCCGACGCCTACGAGCAGTACTTC
>NA|TRBJ2-1|NA|TRBV11-2
CASSSESGLGSYNEQFF
TGTGCCAGCAGCTCAGAATCGGGACTCGGCTCCTACAATGAGCAGTTCTTC
>NA|TRBJ1-4|many|TRBV10-3
CAISESSEKLFF
TGTGCCATCAGTGAGTCGAGTGAAAAACTGTTTTTT
>NA|TRBJ2-3|NA|TRBV5-6
CASSPDREGGTDTQYF
TGTGCCAGCAGCCCGGACAGGGAGGGGGGCACAGATACGCAGTATTTT
>TRBD1|TRBJ2-3|many|TRBV6-1
CASRTGPITDTQYF
TGTGCCAGCAGGACAGGGCCTATCACAGATACGCAGTATTTT
>NA|TRBJ2-3|few|TRBV12-3/TRBV12-4
CASSNGIRLVGNTQYF
TGTGCCAGCAGTAATGGAATTCGGCTAGTTGGAAATACGCAGTATTTT
>TRBD2|TRBJ2-1|NA|TRBV20-1
CSAKPRGTSGLNEQFF
TGCAGTGCTAAACCACGCGGGACTAGCGGGCTAAATGAGCAGTTCTTC
>NA|TRBJ2-1|NA|TRBV12-3/TRBV12-4
CASSFWSRDNEQFF
TGTGCCAGCAGTTTTTGGTCTAGGGACAATGAGCAGTTCTTC
>TRBD2|TRBJ2-1|many|TRBV4-1
CASSQDLRASGINEQFF
TGCGCCAGCAGCCAAGATCTTCGGGCTAGCGGGATCAATGAGCAGTTCTTC
>NA|TRBJ2-2|many|TRBV28
CASSLWSSYTGELFF
TGTGCCAGCAGTTTATGGTCGTCGTACACCGGGGAGCTGTTTTTT
>NA|TRBJ2-7|many|TRBV28
CASKLETGPFYEQYF
TGTGCCAGCAAACTCGAAACTGGACCGTTTTACGAGCAGTACTTC
>TRBD2|TRBJ2-2|many|TRBV5-1
CASSLGGLVTGELFF
TGCGCCAGCAGCTTGGGGGGACTAGTAACCGGGGAGCTGTTTTTT
>TRBD1|TRBJ2-1|many|TRBV5-1
CASRRTGDNEQFF
TGCGCCAGCAGACGGACAGGAGACAATGAGCAGTTCTTC
>TRBD1|TRBJ1-2|many|TRBV18
CASSPRTGVSWHGYTF
TGTGCCAGCTCACCCCGGACAGGGGTGTCTTGGCATGGCTACACCTTC
>NA|TRBJ2-7|many|TRBV4-1
CASSQGPVDEQYF
TGCGCCAGCAGCCAAGGCCCGGTCGATGAGCAGTACTTC
>NA|TRBJ1-1|many|TRBV10-3
CAIMRQWGTEAFF
TGTGCCATCATGAGACAGTGGGGTACTGAAGCTTTCTTT
>TRBD1|TRBJ2-7|NA|TRBV6-6
CASSSTDREPYEQYF
TGTGCCAGCAGTTCCACGGACAGGGAACCCTACGAGCAGTACTTC
>NA|TRBJ2-3|large|TRBV21-1
CASSKVDVRTQYF
TGTGCCAGCAGCAAAGTGGACGTACGTACGCAGTATTTT
>NA|TRBJ1-1|many|TRBV20-1
CSARGVTEAFF
TGCAGTGCTAGAGGAGTCACTGAAGCTTTCTTT
>NA|TRBJ2-7|NA|TRBV7-6
CASSLVAGTHEQYF
TGTGCCAGCAGCTTAGTTGCAGGGACCCACGAGCAGTACTTC
>NA|TRBJ2-7|many|TRBV2
CASTRQASYEQYF
TGTGCCAGCACGAGGCAGGCCTCCTACGAGCAGTACTTC